These 24 T cell receptor beta chains share one sample of origin, sequenced in a study of blood T cell repertoires in COVID-19. Here immunoSEQ multiplex PCR was the method, and the copy in TCRdb shows in-frame clones only, minus some. This sample has 360,000 or so clones, with 89% found just once. The sample comprised peripheral blood. These receptors were collected from a woman aged 60-75 years with COVID-19, enrolled during active disease.

This rearrangement joins TRBV5-5 to TRBJ2-5; TRBD1 is a possible D gene (5 bases). The CDR3 is 14 amino acids. Germline-derived CDR1 and CDR2 are SGHKS and YYEKEE (reference sequence). V lost 2 bases to trimming and J lost 4 bases, with 12 bases between them. Written as DNA, the CDR3 is TGTGCCAGCAGCTTTGGCAGGGTGGGAGAGACCCAGTACTTC. Its protein is CASSFGRVGETQYF.

V is TRBV9 and J is TRBJ1-5; 10 nucleotides agree with TRBD1. Germline loops: CDR1 SGDLS, CDR2 YYNGEE. V was pared by 3 bases and J by 7 bases, with 4 bases of the junction left unmatched. This CDR3 has 14 amino acids. CDR3 loop: CASSAGTGDQPQHF. The CDR3 DNA reads TGTGCCAGCAGCGCCGGGACAGGGGACCAGCCCCAGCATTTT. Combining the CDR3 with reference TRBV9 and TRBJ1-5 gives the whole variable domain DSGVTQTPKHLITATGQRVTLRCSPRSGDLSVYWYQQSLDQGLQFLIQYYNGEERAKGNILERFSAQQFPDLHSELNLSSLELGDSALYFCASSAGTGDQPQHFGDGTRLSIL.

This clone was found a few times. This chain joins TRBV5-1 and TRBJ2-7, with TRBD1 matching 7 bases. The CDR3 is made up of 14 amino acids. Trimming took 4 bases from V and 2 from J; bases not matched to a gene: 6. Looked up from germline, CDR1 is SGHRS and CDR2 is YFSETQ. The CDR3 protein is CASSPAGGPYEQYF. CDR3 bases: TGCGCCAGCAGCCCGGCAGGGGGTCCCTACGAGCAGTACTTC.

About this clone itself: One end of the junction varies from germline; a read error may be responsible. The same CDR3 is also encoded by other DNA sequences in this sample. This chain links TRBV25-1 with TRBJ2-3; D perhaps matches TRBD2 (6 bases). The CDR3 covers 15 residues. CDR1 is MGHDK, CDR2 SYGVNS, per germline. As DNA, the CDR3 is TGCGCCAGCAGTGAATGGCGGGGTGGCACAGATACGCAGTATTTT. This encodes CASSEWRGGTDTQYF.

This sequence joins TRBV18 and TRBJ1-2; tentatively, D is TRBD1 (5 bases). V lost 5 bases, J lost 8 bases, and 21 bases lay in between. This CDR3 is built from 15 residues. Germline V gene data show CDR1 as KGHSH and CDR2 as LQKENI. The chain's CDR3 is CASSAYGGDSFGYTF. The CDR3 DNA is TGTGCCAGCTCAGCTTACGGGGGGGACTCGTTCGGCTACACCTTC.

The rearrangement links TRBV12-3 or TRBV12-4 to TRBJ1-6; 7 positions agree with TRBD1. V trimming: 5 bases; J trimming: 10 bases; junction bases outside the gene matches: 2. The CDR3 is 12 residues long. This chain's CDR3 is CASSIQGSPLHF. Written as DNA, the CDR3 is TGTGCCAGCAGTATACAGGGGTCACCCCTCCACTTT.

This clone was counted a single time. V is TRBV18 and J is TRBJ2-7; 9 nucleotides match TRBD1. V dropped 2 bases and J dropped 7; count of bases not matched to a gene: 12. Germline loops: CDR1 KGHSH, CDR2 LQKENI. The CDR3 contains 16 residues. CDR3 nucleotide sequence: TGTGCCAGCTCACCATCAGGACAGGGGTCCCCTTGGGAGCAGTACTTC. Translated: CASSPSGQGSPWEQYF.

The V call is TRBV19, the J call TRBJ2-7; 8 nucleotides line up with TRBD1. The CDR3 is made up of 15 amino acids. The trim removed 5 bases at V and 1 base at J, leaving 7 bases unmatched. Germline assignment: CDR1 LNHDA and CDR2 SQIVND (reference sequence). Here the CDR3 reads CASSPRRQGSYEQYF. CDR3 bases: TGTGCCAGTAGTCCTCGTAGACAGGGGTCCTACGAGCAGTACTTC.

The V and J genes are TRBV6-5 and TRBJ1-1; D is unclear. The CDR3 totals 11 residues. V gave up 6 bases and J gave up 11 bases, with 13 bases separating them. The germline V gene encodes CDR1 MNHEY and CDR2 SVGAGI. The CDR3 bases are TGTGCCAGCAGCTCGACATCTGGGGCTTTCTTT. This encodes CASSSTSGAFF.

V is TRBV11-1 and J is TRBJ1-2, with D perhaps TRBD1 (5 bases). CDR3 length: 13 residues. Trimming took off 1 base at V and 6 bases at J, with 9 bases between the two ends. Germline V gives CDR1 SGHAT, CDR2 FQDESV (reference sequence). The CDR3 nucleotides are TGTGCCAGCAGCTTAGGTGGGGCCAATGGCTACACCTTC. Translated, it gives CASSLGGANGYTF.

Of note for this clone: At one boundary the junction diverges from the germline segment, which might be a read error. J is TRBJ1-1 and V is TRBV6-4; possibly TRBD1 for D (5 bases). Germline CDR1 is MRHNA and CDR2 is SNTAGT. There are 11 residues in the CDR3. The CDR3 nucleotides are TGTGCCCGCAGGGTCAGCACTGAAGCTTTCTTT. This encodes CARRVSTEAFF.

The DNA for the CDR3 is TGTGCCAGCAGCTTAACCAGGGACACCTACAATGAGCAGTTCTTC. Translated: CASSLTRDTYNEQFF. The J gene is TRBJ2-1, the V gene TRBV11-2; possibly TRBD1 for D (6 bases). This CDR3 is built from 15 residues. The germline CDR1 and CDR2 sequences are SGHAT and FQNNGV. V lost 2 bases, J lost 2 bases, and 10 bases lay in between.

This clone was recorded a few times. The chain uses TRBV11-3 and TRBJ1-1, with a possible D match to TRBD1 (5 bases). The germline V gene has CDR1 SGHNT and CDR2 YENEEA. The germline V and J ends were trimmed by 2 bases and 10 bases, with 14 bases remaining between them. This CDR3 has 13 residues. DNA for the CDR3: TGTGCCAGCAGCTTAAATCCTAGGGGTTTAGCTTTCTTT. This gives the protein CASSLNPRGLAFF.

The chain has TRBV7-2 and TRBJ2-1, with a tentative D call TRBD2 (5 bases). The CDR3 sequence is 18 residues long. In germline, CDR1 is SGHTA, CDR2 FQGNSA. V lost 3 bases to trimming and J lost 0 bases, with 18 bases between them. CDR3 DNA sequence: TGTGCCAGCAGCTTCCGCGGGCGGACCTCTGGCTCCTACAATGAGCAGTTCTTC. This encodes CASSFRGRTSGSYNEQFF.

The J gene is TRBJ2-1, the V gene TRBV28, with 7 bases aligning to TRBD2. Germline lookup yields CDR1 MDHEN and CDR2 SYDVKM. This CDR3 is 17 amino acids long. The trim removed 2 bases at V and 7 bases at J, leaving 14 bases unmatched. The CDR3 coding sequence is TGTGCCAGCAGTTTAACTCCACCTAGCGGCCGTAGGAATGAGCAGTTCTTC. Protein sequence: CASSLTPPSGRRNEQFF.

This clone was counted between two and nine times. This chain links TRBV18 with TRBJ1-6; TRBD1 agrees at 9 bases. The CDR3 totals 17 residues. The J segment lost 6 bases and the V segment lost 1 base, leaving 7 bases of the junction unmatched. Germline V gene sequence: CDR1 KGHSH, CDR2 LQKENI. DNA for the CDR3: TGTGCCAGCTCACCACTATCCGGGACAGGGATTAATTCACCCCTCCACTTT. It encodes CASSPLSGTGINSPLHF.

The chain uses TRBV2 and TRBJ2-2, with unresolved D. Trimming shortened V by 5 bases and J by 0 bases, and 13 bases separated the two germline ends. The CDR3 totals 16 residues. The germline gives CDR1 SNHLY, CDR2 FYNNEI. CDR3: CASSSVTVSNTGELFF. The CDR3 nucleotides read TGTGCCAGCAGTTCCGTTACTGTCTCGAACACCGGGGAGCTGTTTTTT.

The chain links TRBV4-1 to TRBJ2-2; D perhaps matches TRBD2 (6 bases). The germline V and J ends were trimmed by 0 bases and 5 bases, with 10 bases remaining between them. The CDR3 runs 15 residues. Germline CDR1 and CDR2: MGHRA and YSYEKL. CDR3 bases: TGCGCCAGCAGCCAAGATATCGGGGGAACCGGGGAGCTGTTTTTT. It is translated as CASSQDIGGTGELFF.

With respect to this clone: The identical CDR3 is also encoded by other nucleotide sequences in the sample. This chain's CDR3 is CASSVGSGGADTQYF. CDR3 nucleotides: TGTGCCAGCAGCGTAGGAAGCGGGGGGGCGGATACGCAGTATTTT. The chain combines TRBV9 with TRBJ2-3, with 10 bases identical to TRBD2. With 0 bases clipped from V and 6 bases from J, the junction kept 4 bases outside the gene matches. The CDR3 is made up of 15 amino acids. The germline CDR1 and CDR2 sequences are SGDLS and YYNGEE.

The CDR3 loop reads CASSPLRTDLYGYTF. CDR3 nucleotides: TGTGCCAGCTCACCATTGAGGACAGATCTTTATGGCTACACCTTC. The chain links TRBV18 to TRBJ1-2, with D maybe TRBD1 (6 bases). Looked up from germline, CDR1 is KGHSH and CDR2 is LQKENI. V dropped 2 bases and J dropped 5 bases, with 15 bases sitting between them. The CDR3 has 15 amino acids.

As to this clone: Other nucleotide sequences from this sample produce the same CDR3. The chain uses TRBV6-5 and TRBJ2-7, with TRBD1 matching 7 bases. The CDR3 has 13 amino acids. From germline, CDR1 is MNHEY and CDR2 SVGAGI. The CDR3, as DNA: TGTGCAAGCTCCCGACAGGGTTCCTACGAGCAGTACTTC. Its protein product is CASSRQGSYEQYF.

This sequence joins TRBV6-5 and TRBJ1-3; maybe TRBD1 (5 bases). CDR1 MNHEY and CDR2 SVGAGI come from the germline V gene. The CDR3 totals 15 residues. Trimming cost V 4 bases and J 2 bases, with 12 bases left between them. The CDR3: CASSFDSRTGNTIYF. In DNA, the CDR3 is TGTGCCAGCAGTTTCGACAGTAGGACTGGAAACACCATATATTTT.

CDR3 protein: CASSAYGTPFRGANEKLFF. The CDR3 DNA reads TGTGCCAGCAGTGCCTACGGGACTCCTTTCCGAGGGGCTAATGAAAAACTGTTTTTT. The chain links TRBV6-1 to TRBJ1-4, with D perhaps TRBD1 (5 bases). Trimming left V 4 bases short and J 3 bases short, with 24 bases between. From germline, CDR1 is MNHNS and CDR2 SASEGT. The CDR3 loop spans 19 amino acids.

V and J are TRBV3-1 (or the pseudogene TRBV3-2) and TRBJ1-1; no clear D gene. This CDR3 region has 15 residues. Germline CDR1 and CDR2: LGHDT and YNNKEL (reference sequence). The V and J ends lost 1 base and 3 bases respectively, with 12 bases between them. The CDR3 spells CASSQAMGDDTEAFF. CDR3 nucleotide sequence: TGTGCCAGCAGCCAAGCGATGGGAGACGACACTGAAGCTTTCTTT.